These T cell receptor beta chains were read from a single sample in a study of cytomegalovirus exposure and HLA in healthy donors. The assay was immunoSEQ multiplex PCR, and TCRdb's table has in-frame clones only and misses some. The sample lists 140,000 or so clones; approximately 57% were seen once. Material for sequencing was PBMCs. The receptor source for this set is a male donor in good health and CMV-seronegative. Each CDR3 is given with its conserved first and last residue. A D gene is named only where the DNA matches it firmly. Only some rows state a clone size, as once, few, many or a class for expanded clones.

TRBV4-1	TRBD1	NA	TRBJ1-2	TGCGCCAGCAGCCAAGTGGGACAGGTCCGCTATGGCTACACCTTC	CASSQVGQVRYGYTF
TRBV19	TRBD1	NA	TRBJ1-2	TGTGCCAGTAGCACAGGGGGCATTCCCATCTATGGCTACACCTTC	CASSTGGIPIYGYTF
TRBV9	TRBD1	NA	TRBJ1-1	TGTGCCAGCAACTTGCAGGGGGCGGGGAACACTGAAGCTTTCTTT	CASNLQGAGNTEAFF
TRBV28	TRBD2	NA	TRBJ2-7	TGTACAGCGGGGGGCCTTAACGAGCAGTACTTC	CTAGGLNEQYF
TRBV7-8	TRBD2	NA	TRBJ2-7	TGTGCCAGCACCTCGGGGGAGGGGTTCCGATACGAGCAGTACTTC	CASTSGEGFRYEQYF
TRBV11-2	TRBD1	NA	TRBJ2-5	TGTGCCACTAGCCAGGGGGTTGGAGAGACCCAGTACTTC	CATSQGVGETQYF
TRBV7-3	NA	NA	TRBJ2-1	TGTGCCAGCAGCGTGGGCTCAAACAATGAGCAGTTCTTC	CASSVGSNNEQFF
TRBV29-1	TRBD1	NA	TRBJ1-1	TGCAGCGCCACTCAGGGGGCCAACACTGAAGCTTTCTTT	CSATQGANTEAFF
TRBV5-6	NA	few	TRBJ2-3	TGTGCCAGCAGCTTGGGTGGTCTCGGTACAGATACGCAGTATTTT	CASSLGGLGTDTQYF
TRBV28	NA	few	TRBJ1-2	TGTGCCAGCAGTCCCTACAGGGCATCAGCCTATGGCTACACCTTC	CASSPYRASAYGYTF
TRBV18	NA	NA	TRBJ1-5	TGTGCCAGCTCACCAAGAAGACAGCCCGATCAGCCCCAGCATTTT	CASSPRRQPDQPQHF
TRBV19	TRBD1	few	TRBJ2-3	TGTGCCAGTAGTTCAGGAGCCAGGGGGCGAATTTCTACGCAGTATTTT	CASSSGARGRISTQYF
TRBV15	NA	few	TRBJ2-7	TGTGCCACCGGGGTCGCGGGGAGGACCTACGAGCAGTACTTC	CATGVAGRTYEQYF
TRBV5-1	NA	NA	TRBJ1-1	TGCGCCAGCAGCACCGGGACACCTCAAGGTCGGGCTTTCTTT	CASSTGTPQGRAFF
TRBV11-1	NA	NA	TRBJ1-4	TGTGCCAGCAGCTTAGGGCTTCCTAATGAAAAACTGTTTTTT	CASSLGLPNEKLFF
TRBV6-5	NA	NA	TRBJ2-1	TGTGCCAGCAGTTACGGGGACATGAGGAATGAGCAGTTCTTC	CASSYGDMRNEQFF
TRBV7-9	TRBD1	NA	TRBJ2-1	TGTGCCGGCAGCTCCTCCGGGACAGGGAACAAGTTCTTC	CAGSSSGTGNKFF
TRBV7-9	NA	NA	TRBJ1-2	TGTGCCAGCAGCTTAGGGCGACAGACCTATGGCTACACCTTC	CASSLGRQTYGYTF
TRBV30	TRBD2	NA	TRBJ2-3	TGTGCCTGGAGTTTCCGGGGGGGGACAGATACGCAGTATTTT	CAWSFRGGTDTQYF
TRBV2	NA	NA	TRBJ2-7	TGTGCCACCCGAGAGGGTTTTACAGGGTCCTACGAGCAGTACTTC	CATREGFTGSYEQYF
TRBV14	NA	NA	TRBJ1-6	TGTGCCAGCAGCCCCTACAGGGACTCCTATAATTCACCCCTCCACTTT	CASSPYRDSYNSPLHF
TRBV29-1	TRBD1	few	TRBJ1-1	TGCAGCGTTGAGACAGGGGTCACTGAAGCTTTCTTT	CSVETGVTEAFF
TRBV7-3	NA	NA	TRBJ2-5	TGTGCCAGCAGCAAAGGCGGGCCCCAAGAGACCCAGTACTTC	CASSKGGPQETQYF
TRBV7-2	TRBD1	NA	TRBJ1-5	TGTGCCAGCAGCATAGCACCTGAGGGACAGGCCCACTGGGGCAATCAGCCCCAGCATTTT	CASSIAPEGQAHWGNQPQHF
TRBV19	NA	NA	TRBJ1-5	TGTGCCAGTCGGGCGGGATTTAGCAATCAGCCCCAGCATTTT	CASRAGFSNQPQHF
TRBV2	NA	NA	TRBJ1-2	TGTGCCAGCAGTGCCCTGGTGACAGTTCAGGGCTACACCTTC	CASSALVTVQGYTF
TRBV9	TRBD2	NA	TRBJ2-1	TGTGCCAGCAGCTTGGGACTAGCGGGGGGGGAGCAGTTCTTC	CASSLGLAGGEQFF
TRBV2	NA	NA	TRBJ1-4	TGTGCCAGCAGTGTGGCAGGAAGGGGTGAAAAACTGTTTTTT	CASSVAGRGEKLFF
TRBV18	TRBD1	NA	TRBJ1-1	TGTGCCAGCTCGAAGACAGGGACTTGCGAAGCTTTCTTT	CASSKTGTCEAFF
TRBV5-1	NA	NA	TRBJ1-1	TGCGCCAGCAGCTTGGCACAGGGTCGGAATATGAACACTGAAGCTTTCTTT	CASSLAQGRNMNTEAFF
TRBV9	NA	NA	TRBJ2-1	TGTGCCAGCAGCGTGTCGGGGGTCCCTAACAATGAGCAGTTCTTC	CASSVSGVPNNEQFF
TRBV7-3	TRBD1	few	TRBJ2-1	TGTGCCAGCAGCTTAAGACCGGGACAGGGTGGGCATGAGCAGTTCTTC	CASSLRPGQGGHEQFF
TRBV2	TRBD2	once	TRBJ2-5	TGTGCCCCCAGCGGGGGTGAAGAGACCCAGTACTTC	CAPSGGEETQYF
TRBV14	NA	NA	TRBJ1-2	TGTGCCAGCAGCCAAGTGGGCAGTCTCTATGGCTACACCTTC	CASSQVGSLYGYTF
TRBV30	NA	once	TRBJ1-2	TGTGCCTGGAGTGTCGGGGGGGCCGGAAACTATGGCTACACCTTC	CAWSVGGAGNYGYTF
TRBV5-6	TRBD2	NA	TRBJ2-7	TGTGCCAGCAGCTTAGGGACTAGCGGGGCCTACGAGCAGTACTTC	CASSLGTSGAYEQYF
TRBV19	NA	NA	TRBJ1-1	TGTGCCAGTTCGTTAGAACCATGGGGGGTGAACACTGAAGCTTTCTTT	CASSLEPWGVNTEAFF
TRBV7-9	NA	once	TRBJ1-1	TGTGCCAGCTATAGAGGGAGGGAGAACACTGAAGCTTTCTTT	CASYRGRENTEAFF
TRBV2	TRBD2	NA	TRBJ2-1	TGTGCCAGCAGTGGGGGACTAGCGGGGCCCTACAATGAGCAGTTCTTC	CASSGGLAGPYNEQFF
TRBV28	NA	NA	TRBJ1-6	TGTGCCAGCATCAGCAGGGGAAATTCACCCCTCCACTTT	CASISRGNSPLHF
TRBV7-9	NA	NA	TRBJ1-1	TGTGCCAGCAGCTTAGGCCAGGGGACGAACACTGAAGCTTTCTTT	CASSLGQGTNTEAFF
TRBV20-1	NA	NA	TRBJ1-1	TGCAGTGCTAGAGATGAGGCTGAAGCTTTCTTT	CSARDEAEAFF
TRBV6-1	NA	NA	TRBJ1-5	TGTGCCAGCAATTTTGACAGAGACAATCAGCCCCAGCATTTT	CASNFDRDNQPQHF
TRBV7-9	TRBD1	NA	TRBJ1-2	TGTGCCAGCAGCTCAAATTGGGACAGGCAAAATAACTATGGCTACACCTTC	CASSSNWDRQNNYGYTF
TRBV28	TRBD1	few	TRBJ2-7	TGTGCCAGCAGCCGCGGGACAGGGGGCGGGCCCTACGAGCAGTACTTC	CASSRGTGGGPYEQYF
TRBV7-2	NA	NA	TRBJ2-3	TGTGCCAGCAGCTTAGTGATCGAGGCCTCGGATACGCAGTATTTT	CASSLVIEASDTQYF
TRBV18	NA	few	TRBJ2-3	TGTGCCAGCTCACCACCCCTGCAGGGGTCCGATACGCAGTATTTT	CASSPPLQGSDTQYF
TRBV6-1	NA	once	TRBJ2-5	TGTGCCAGCAGTGAAGTACGGGTTAAGGAGACCCAGTACTTC	CASSEVRVKETQYF
TRBV7-3	TRBD2	NA	TRBJ2-1	TGTGCCAGCAGCCACGGGGGGTCCAGCTCCTACAATGAGCAGTTCTTC	CASSHGGSSSYNEQFF
TRBV5-1	TRBD1	NA	TRBJ1-4	TGCGCCAGCAGCTTGGCCGGACAGGGTTCTAATGAAAAACTGTTTTTT	CASSLAGQGSNEKLFF
TRBV7-9	TRBD2	NA	TRBJ2-7	TGTGCCAGCAGCTCCGGGACTAGCGGGGGCGGATACGAGCAGTACTTC	CASSSGTSGGGYEQYF
TRBV6-6	TRBD2	NA	TRBJ2-5	TGTGCCAGCAGTTCCCCCGGGACTAGAAGCACCCAGTACTTC	CASSSPGTRSTQYF
TRBV10-3	NA	NA	TRBJ2-7	TGTGCCATCAGGCCGGGGTGGACTGCATCCTACGAGCAGTACTTC	CAIRPGWTASYEQYF
TRBV7-2	TRBD1	NA	TRBJ1-1	TGTGCCAGCAGCATCCATGGTGGGACAGGGGGCACTGAAGCTTTCTTT	CASSIHGGTGGTEAFF
TRBV7-2	TRBD1	NA	TRBJ1-3	TGTGCCAGCAGCTTGACCGGACAGGGGTCCTCTGGAAACACCATATATTTT	CASSLTGQGSSGNTIYF
TRBV4-1	TRBD2	NA	TRBJ2-7	TGCGCCAGCTGGACTAGCGGGGGACCGTACGAGCAGTACTTC	CASWTSGGPYEQYF
TRBV29-1	NA	NA	TRBJ2-4	TGCAGCGTTGAGGAGTTAGCCAAAAACATTCAGTACTTC	CSVEELAKNIQYF
TRBV28	TRBD1	NA	TRBJ2-1	TGTGCCAGCAGGTCGGGACAGGGGTTTCATGAGCAGTTCTTC	CASRSGQGFHEQFF
TRBV14	TRBD2	NA	TRBJ2-3	TGTGCCAGCAGTTACTCGAGCGGGGGGGGCACAGATACGCAGTATTTT	CASSYSSGGGTDTQYF
TRBV30	NA	NA	TRBJ1-5	TGTGCCTGGAGTGTACAGGGCAATCAGCCCCAGCATTTT	CAWSVQGNQPQHF